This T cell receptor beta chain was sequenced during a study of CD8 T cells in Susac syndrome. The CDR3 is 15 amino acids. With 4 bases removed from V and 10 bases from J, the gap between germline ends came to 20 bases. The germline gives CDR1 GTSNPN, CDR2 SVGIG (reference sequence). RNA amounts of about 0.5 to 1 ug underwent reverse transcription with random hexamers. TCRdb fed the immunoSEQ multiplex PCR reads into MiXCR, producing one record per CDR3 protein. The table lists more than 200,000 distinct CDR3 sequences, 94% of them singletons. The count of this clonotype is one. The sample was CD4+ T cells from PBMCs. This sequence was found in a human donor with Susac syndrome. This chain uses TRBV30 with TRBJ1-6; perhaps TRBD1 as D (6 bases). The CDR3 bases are TGTGCCTGGACTCATTCCGGGCAGGGGAGGTCACCCCTCCACTTT. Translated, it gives CAWTHSGQGRSPLHF.